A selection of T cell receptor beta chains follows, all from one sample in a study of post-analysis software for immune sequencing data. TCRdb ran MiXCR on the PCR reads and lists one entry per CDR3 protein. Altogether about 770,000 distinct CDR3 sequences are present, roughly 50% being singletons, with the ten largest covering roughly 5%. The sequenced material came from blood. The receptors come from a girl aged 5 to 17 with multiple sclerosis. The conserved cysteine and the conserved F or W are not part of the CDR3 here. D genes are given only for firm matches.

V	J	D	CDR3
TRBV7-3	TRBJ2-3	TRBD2	ASSLAAGTPTDTQY
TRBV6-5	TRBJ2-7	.	ASSYGQGTYEQY
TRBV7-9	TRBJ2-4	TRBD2	ASSLILAGAGGENIQY
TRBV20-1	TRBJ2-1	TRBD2	SARPGGPAGEQF
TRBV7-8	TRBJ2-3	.	ASSPTWDTQY
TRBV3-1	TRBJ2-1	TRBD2	ASSRQRGRGFSEQF
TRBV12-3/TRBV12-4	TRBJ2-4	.	ASSLGVGNIQY
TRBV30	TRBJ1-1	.	AWARSRATEAF
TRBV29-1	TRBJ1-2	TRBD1	SVGQGGNYGYT
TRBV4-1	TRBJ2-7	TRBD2	ASSQDTASGRYEQY
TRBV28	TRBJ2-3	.	ASSHRGFPDTQY
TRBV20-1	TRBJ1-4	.	SALRQPNEKLF
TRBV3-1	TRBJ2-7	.	ASSQEGRGKQY
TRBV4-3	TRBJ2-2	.	ASKEGVNTGELF
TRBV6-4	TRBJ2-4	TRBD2	ASSDSMGSGREQY
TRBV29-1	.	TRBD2	SVDGVSGRNSYEQY
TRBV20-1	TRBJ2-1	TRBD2	SARDLVAGDNEQF
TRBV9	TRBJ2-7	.	ASSVNPGEAYEQY
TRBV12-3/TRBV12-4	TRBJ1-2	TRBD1	ASSWDRSNGYT
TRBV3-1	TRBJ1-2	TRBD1	ASSPFGQGASGYT
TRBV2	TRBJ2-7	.	ASLKGEQY
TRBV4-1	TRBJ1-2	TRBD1	ASSQDRDRSFYGYT
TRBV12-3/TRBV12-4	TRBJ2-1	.	ASSSSTMMQF
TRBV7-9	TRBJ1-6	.	ASSFSGRGGSPLH
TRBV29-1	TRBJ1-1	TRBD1	SVVNRGRKNTEAF
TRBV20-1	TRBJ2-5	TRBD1	SARVGTGEETQY
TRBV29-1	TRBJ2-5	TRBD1	SVGQGPGETQY
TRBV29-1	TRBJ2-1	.	SVEVSGSHNEQF
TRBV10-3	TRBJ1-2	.	AISDWAGTNYGYT
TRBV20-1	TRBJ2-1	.	SASTRGSEQF
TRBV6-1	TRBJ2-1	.	ASSEFTGEGPQF
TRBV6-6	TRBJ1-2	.	ASSSQQGIYGYT
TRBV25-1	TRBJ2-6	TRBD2	ATLSGSSSGANVLT
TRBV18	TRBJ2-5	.	ASSLTMTVQETQY
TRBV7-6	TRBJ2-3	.	ASSVGTPSTDTQY
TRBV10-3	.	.	AISESVGGEQY
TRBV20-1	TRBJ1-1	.	SARTRDLTSLTEAF